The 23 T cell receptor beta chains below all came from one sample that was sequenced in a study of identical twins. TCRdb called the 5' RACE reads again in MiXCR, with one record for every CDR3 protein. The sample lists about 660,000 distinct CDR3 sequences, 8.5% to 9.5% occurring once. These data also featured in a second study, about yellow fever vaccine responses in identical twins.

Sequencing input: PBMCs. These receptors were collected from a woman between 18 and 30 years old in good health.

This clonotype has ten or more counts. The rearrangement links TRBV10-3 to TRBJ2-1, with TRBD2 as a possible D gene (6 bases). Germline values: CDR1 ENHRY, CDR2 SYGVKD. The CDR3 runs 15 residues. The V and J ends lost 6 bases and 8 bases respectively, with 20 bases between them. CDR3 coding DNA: TGTGCCATCAGGACCGCGGAGGGGAAATCCTATGAGCAGTTCTTC. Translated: CAIRTAEGKSYEQFF.

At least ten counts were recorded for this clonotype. CDR3 coding DNA: TGTGCCAGCAGTTTAGGGGCAGGGGCCTACAATGAGCAGTTCTTC. It yields the protein CASSLGAGAYNEQFF. The chain recombines TRBV27 with TRBJ2-1; a weak D match, TRBD1 (6 bases). The V and J ends lost 2 bases and 2 bases respectively, with 10 bases between them. Germline V gives CDR1 MNHEY, CDR2 SMNVEV (reference sequence). The CDR3 runs 15 residues.

The CDR3 here is CASSQETVKNEQFF. The CDR3 DNA reads as TGCGCCAGCAGCCAAGAAACAGTCAAGAATGAGCAGTTCTTC. This chain connects TRBV4-3 to TRBJ2-1, with D unclear. Per germline, CDR1 LGHNA and CDR2 YSLEER. V gave up 0 bases and J gave up 7 bases, with 10 bases separating them. This CDR3 has 14 amino acids.

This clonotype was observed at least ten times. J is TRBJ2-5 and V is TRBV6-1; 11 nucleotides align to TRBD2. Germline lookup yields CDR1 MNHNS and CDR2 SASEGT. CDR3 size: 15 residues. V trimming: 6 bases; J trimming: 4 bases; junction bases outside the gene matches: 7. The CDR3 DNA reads TGTGCCAGCAGCATGCTAGCGGGGGGAGGAGAGACCCAGTACTTC. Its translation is CASSMLAGGGETQYF.

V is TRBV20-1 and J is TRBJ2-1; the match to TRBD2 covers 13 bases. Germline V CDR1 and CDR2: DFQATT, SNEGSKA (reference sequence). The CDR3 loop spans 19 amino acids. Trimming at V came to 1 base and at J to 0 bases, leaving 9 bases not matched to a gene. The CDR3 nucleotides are TGCAGTGCTAGAGTTTCGACTAGCGGGGGGTCGAGCTCCTACAATGAGCAGTTCTTC. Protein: CSARVSTSGGSSSYNEQFF.

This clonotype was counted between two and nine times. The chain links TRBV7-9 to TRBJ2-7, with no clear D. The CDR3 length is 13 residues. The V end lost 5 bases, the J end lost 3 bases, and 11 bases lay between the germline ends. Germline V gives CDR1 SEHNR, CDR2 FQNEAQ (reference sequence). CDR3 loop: CASSRSKGYEQYF. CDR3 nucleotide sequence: TGTGCCAGCAGCCGCTCTAAGGGCTACGAGCAGTACTTC.

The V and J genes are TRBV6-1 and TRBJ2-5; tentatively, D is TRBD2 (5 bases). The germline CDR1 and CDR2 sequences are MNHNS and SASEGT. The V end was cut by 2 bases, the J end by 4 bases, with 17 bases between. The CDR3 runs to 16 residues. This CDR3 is CASSELAASFAETQYF. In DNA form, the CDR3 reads TGTGCCAGCAGTGAATTGGCCGCTAGCTTCGCAGAGACCCAGTACTTC.

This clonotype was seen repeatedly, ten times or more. In DNA form, the CDR3 reads TGCGCCAGCAGCCGGGGTAGCGGACAAGAGACCCAGTACTTC. Translation gives CASSRGSGQETQYF. The gene calls are TRBV5-1 and TRBJ2-5; D perhaps matches TRBD2 (6 bases). Germline-derived CDR1 and CDR2 are SGHRS and YFSETQ. The CDR3 is 14 residues long. V dropped 4 bases and J dropped 2 bases, with 12 bases sitting between them.

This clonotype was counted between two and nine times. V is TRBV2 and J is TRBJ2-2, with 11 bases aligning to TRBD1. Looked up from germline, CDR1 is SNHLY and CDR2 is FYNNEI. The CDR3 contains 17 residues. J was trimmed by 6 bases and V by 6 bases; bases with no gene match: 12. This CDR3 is CASRDGGQGAIAGELFF. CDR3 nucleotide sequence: TGTGCCAGCAGGGATGGAGGACAGGGGGCCATCGCCGGGGAGCTGTTTTTT.

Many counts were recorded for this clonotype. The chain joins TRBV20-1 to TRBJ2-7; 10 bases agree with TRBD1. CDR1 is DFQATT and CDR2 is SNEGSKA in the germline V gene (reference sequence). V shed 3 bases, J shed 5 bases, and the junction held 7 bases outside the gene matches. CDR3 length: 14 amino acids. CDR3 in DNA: TGCAGTGCTAGGCCCGGGACAGGGGTAGACGAGCAGTACTTC. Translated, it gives CSARPGTGVDEQYF.

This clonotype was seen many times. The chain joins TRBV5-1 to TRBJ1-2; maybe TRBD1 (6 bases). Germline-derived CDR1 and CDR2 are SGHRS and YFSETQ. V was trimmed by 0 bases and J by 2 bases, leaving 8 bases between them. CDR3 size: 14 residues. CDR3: CASSLEGTNYGYTF. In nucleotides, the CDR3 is TGCGCCAGCAGCTTGGAAGGGACAAACTATGGCTACACCTTC.

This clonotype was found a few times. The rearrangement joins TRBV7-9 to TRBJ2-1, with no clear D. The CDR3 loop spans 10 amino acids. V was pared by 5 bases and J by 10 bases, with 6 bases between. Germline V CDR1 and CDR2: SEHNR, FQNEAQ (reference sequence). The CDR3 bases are TGTGCCAGCAGCCTCCAGGAGCAGTTCTTC. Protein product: CASSLQEQFF.

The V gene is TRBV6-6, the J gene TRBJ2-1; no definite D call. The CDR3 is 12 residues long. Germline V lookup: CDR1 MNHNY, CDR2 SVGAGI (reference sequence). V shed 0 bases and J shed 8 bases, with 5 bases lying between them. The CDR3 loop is CASSYSNHEQFF. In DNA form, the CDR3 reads TGTGCCAGCAGTTACTCGAACCATGAGCAGTTCTTC.

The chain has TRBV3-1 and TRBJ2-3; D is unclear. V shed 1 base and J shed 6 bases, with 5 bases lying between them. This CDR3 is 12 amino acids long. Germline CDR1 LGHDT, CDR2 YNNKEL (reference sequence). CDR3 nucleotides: TGTGCCAGCAGCCAAGCGGATGATACGCAGTATTTT. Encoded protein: CASSQADDTQYF.

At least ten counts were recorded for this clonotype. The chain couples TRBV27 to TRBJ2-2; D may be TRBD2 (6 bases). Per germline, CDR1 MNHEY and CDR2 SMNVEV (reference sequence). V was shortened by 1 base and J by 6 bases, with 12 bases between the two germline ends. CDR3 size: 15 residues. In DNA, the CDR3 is TGTGCCAGCAGTTTATTCGGGGGTGGCTCCGGGGAGCTGTTTTTT. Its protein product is CASSLFGGGSGELFF.

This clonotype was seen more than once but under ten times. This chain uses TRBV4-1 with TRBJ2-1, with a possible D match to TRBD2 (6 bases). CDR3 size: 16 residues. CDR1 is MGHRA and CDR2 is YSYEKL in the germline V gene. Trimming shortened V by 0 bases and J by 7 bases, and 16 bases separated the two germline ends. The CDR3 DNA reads TGCGCCAGCAGCCAAGATATCGCGGGACCCCTGAATGAGCAGTTCTTC. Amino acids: CASSQDIAGPLNEQFF.

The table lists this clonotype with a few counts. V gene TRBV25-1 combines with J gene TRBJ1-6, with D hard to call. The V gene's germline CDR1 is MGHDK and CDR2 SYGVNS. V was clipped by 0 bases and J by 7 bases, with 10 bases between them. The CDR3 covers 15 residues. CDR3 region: CASSEYGSLNSPLHF. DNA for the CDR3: TGTGCCAGCAGTGAATATGGCAGCCTCAATTCACCCCTCCACTTT.

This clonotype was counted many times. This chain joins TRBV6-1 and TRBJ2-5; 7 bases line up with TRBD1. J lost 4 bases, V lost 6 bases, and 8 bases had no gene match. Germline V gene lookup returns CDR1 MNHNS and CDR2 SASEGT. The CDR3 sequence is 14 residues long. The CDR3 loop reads CASSLDRVRETQYF. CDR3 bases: TGTGCCAGCAGCCTCGACAGGGTGAGAGAGACCCAGTACTTC.

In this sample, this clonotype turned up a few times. Here the CDR3 reads CSGSRDGNEQYF. CDR3 bases: TGCAGCGGATCCCGGGACGGTAACGAGCAGTACTTC. This rearrangement joins TRBV20-1 to TRBJ2-7; either TRBD1 or TRBD2 may supply D (5 bases each). Germline V lookup: CDR1 DFQATT, CDR2 SNEGSKA (reference sequence). This CDR3 region has 12 residues.

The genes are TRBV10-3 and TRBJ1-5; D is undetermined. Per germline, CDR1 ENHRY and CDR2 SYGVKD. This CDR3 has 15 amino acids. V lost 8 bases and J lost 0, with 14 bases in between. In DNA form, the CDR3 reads TGTGCCATCCACCCGGGAGAGGATAGCAATCAGCCCCAGCATTTT. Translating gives CAIHPGEDSNQPQHF.

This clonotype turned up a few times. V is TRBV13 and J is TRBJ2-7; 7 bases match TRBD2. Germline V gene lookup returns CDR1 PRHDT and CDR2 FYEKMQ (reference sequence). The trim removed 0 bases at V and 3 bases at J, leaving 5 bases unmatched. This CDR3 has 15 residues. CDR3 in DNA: TGTGCCAGCAGCTTAGGGCGGGGGACCCACTACGAGCAGTACTTC. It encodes CASSLGRGTHYEQYF.

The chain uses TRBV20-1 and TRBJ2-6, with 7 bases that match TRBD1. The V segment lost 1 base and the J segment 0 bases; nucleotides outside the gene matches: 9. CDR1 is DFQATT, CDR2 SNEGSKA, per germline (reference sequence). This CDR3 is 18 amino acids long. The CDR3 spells CSARVARGLGSGANVLTF. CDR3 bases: TGCAGTGCTAGAGTGGCCAGGGGGTTAGGCTCTGGGGCCAACGTCCTGACTTTC.

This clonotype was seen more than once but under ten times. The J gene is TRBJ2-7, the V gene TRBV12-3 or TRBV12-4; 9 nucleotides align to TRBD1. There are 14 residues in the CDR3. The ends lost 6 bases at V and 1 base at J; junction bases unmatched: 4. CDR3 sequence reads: CASSTGGASYEQYF. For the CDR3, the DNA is TGTGCCAGCAGCACAGGGGGCGCTTCCTACGAGCAGTACTTC.